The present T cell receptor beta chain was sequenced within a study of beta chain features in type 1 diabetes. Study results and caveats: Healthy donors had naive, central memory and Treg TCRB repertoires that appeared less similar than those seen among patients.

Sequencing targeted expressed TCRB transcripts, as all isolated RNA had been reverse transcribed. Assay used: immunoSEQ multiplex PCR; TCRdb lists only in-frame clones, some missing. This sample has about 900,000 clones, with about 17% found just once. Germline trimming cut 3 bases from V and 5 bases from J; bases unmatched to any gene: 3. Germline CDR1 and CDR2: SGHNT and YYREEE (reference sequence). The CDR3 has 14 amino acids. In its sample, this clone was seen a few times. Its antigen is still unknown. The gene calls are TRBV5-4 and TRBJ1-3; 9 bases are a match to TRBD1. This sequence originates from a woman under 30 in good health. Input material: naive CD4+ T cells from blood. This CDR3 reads CASSSTGGRNTIYF. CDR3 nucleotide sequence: TGTGCCAGCAGCTCGACAGGGGGTCGAAACACCATATATTTT.